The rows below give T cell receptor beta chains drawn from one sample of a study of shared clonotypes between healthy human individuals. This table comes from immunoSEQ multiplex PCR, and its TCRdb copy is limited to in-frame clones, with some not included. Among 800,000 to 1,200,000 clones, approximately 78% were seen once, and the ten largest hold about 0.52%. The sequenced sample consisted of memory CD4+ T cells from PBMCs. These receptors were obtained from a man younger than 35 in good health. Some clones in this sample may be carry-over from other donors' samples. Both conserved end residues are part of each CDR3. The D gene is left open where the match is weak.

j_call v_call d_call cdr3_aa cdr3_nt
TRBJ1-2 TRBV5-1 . CASSLGPGLDYGYTF TGCGCCAGCAGCTTGGGCCCGGGTCTGGACTATGGCTACACCTTC
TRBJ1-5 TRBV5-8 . CASVGQGGRPQHF TGTGCCAGCGTAGGTCAGGGAGGTCGGCCCCAGCATTTT
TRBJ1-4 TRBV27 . CASSLSRGANEKLFF TGTGCCAGCAGTTTATCGAGGGGTGCTAATGAAAAACTGTTTTTT
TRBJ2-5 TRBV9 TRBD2 CASAPGRGTETQYF TGTGCCAGCGCGCCAGGGCGGGGGACAGAGACCCAGTACTTC
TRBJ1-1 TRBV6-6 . CASSRPRTEAFF TGTGCCAGCAGCCGTCCCAGAACTGAAGCTTTCTTT
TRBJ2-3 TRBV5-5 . CASRLEGGADTQYF TGTGCCAGCAGGTTGGAGGGCGGGGCAGATACGCAGTATTTT
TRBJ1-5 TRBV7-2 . CASSPTGLSQPQHF TGTGCCAGCAGTCCTACAGGGCTGAGTCAGCCCCAGCATTTT
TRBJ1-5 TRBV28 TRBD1 CASSLRTGVNQPQHF TGTGCCAGCAGTTTGAGGACAGGCGTCAATCAGCCCCAGCATTTT
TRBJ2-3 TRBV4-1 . CASSSLPEAAYTQYF TGCGCCAGCAGCTCACTCCCTGAAGCGGCTTATACGCAGTATTTT
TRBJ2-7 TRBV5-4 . CASSSDFENEQYF TGTGCCAGCAGCTCGGACTTTGAGAACGAGCAGTACTTC